This TCR beta chain was profiled in a study of PD-1 blockade in mismatch repair-deficient tumors. Study in general: Enrolled about 2013-2016, patients had progressing, pretreated mismatch repair-deficient cancers of 12 types.

Mismatch repair deficiency was confirmed in all patients, by PCR or immunohistochemistry. Clones were sequenced by immunoSEQ multiplex PCR, and TCRdb holds only the in-frame ones, with some missing. The table shows some 130,000 clones, with about 88% occurring only once. V lost 4 bases, J lost 3 bases, and 7 bases lay in between. This CDR3 spans 12 amino acids. The germline V gene has CDR1 MDHEN and CDR2 SYDVKM. This chain joins TRBV28 and TRBJ2-7; tentative D call: TRBD1 (5 bases). The TCR comes from an adult with mismatch repair-deficient cancer. Sequencing used peripheral blood, obtained approximately 69 weeks after starting pembrolizumab. CDR3 DNA sequence: TGTGCCAGCAGTTCGACAGACTACGAGCAGTACTTC. Translating gives CASSSTDYEQYF.